Many counts were recorded for the clone carrying this T cell receptor (beta chain). Its antigen is undetermined. The data belong to a study of T-cell reconstitution after alpha-beta-depleted transplantation in children. The CDR3 sequence is 16 residues long. The germline V and J ends were trimmed by 9 bases and 3 bases, with 20 bases remaining between them. The V gene's germline CDR1 is WSHSY and CDR2 SAAADI. Unique molecular identifiers featured in how the TCRbeta library was prepared. MiXCR, run by TCRdb on the PCR reads, gives a single entry per CDR3 protein. The sample includes 250,000 to 300,000 distinct CDR3 sequences, nearly 8% of them seen just once. Study-wide results and limits: Certain patients had high TCRbeta diversity at day 60, and it came from recipient T cells and thymic progenitors that survived. Newly generated T cells supplied most T-cell counts and diversity one year post-transplant. Where alpha-beta T cells came from about two months after transplant was reportedly several hundred expanded graft clones.

V is TRBV10-2 and J is TRBJ2-2; D gene ambiguous. Here the sequenced sample was peripheral blood, taken 360 days after TCRalphabeta/CD19-depleted stem cell transplant. The receptor's source is a female patient aged 2-9 years who had a stem cell transplant for Fanconi anemia, so the T cells may come from the graft donor. The CDR3 spells CASLASSAFYTGELFF. CDR3 nucleotide sequence: TGCGCCAGTCTTGCTAGTTCCGCCTTTTACACCGGGGAGCTGTTTTTT.